This paragraph reports one TCR beta chain. Antigen: not known. The source of the sample is a study of OX40 agonist ivuxolimab in advanced cancers. As for the study in general: Patients were dosed intravenously with ivuxolimab at 0.01 to 10 mg/kg every 2 weeks. Anti-PD-1, anti-PD-L1 or anti-CTLA-4 therapy given earlier was allowed, and around 40% had some. There were three patients with partial responses, one having hepatocellular carcinoma and two cutaneous melanoma. Study-wide findings and caveats: Some nonresponders additionally presented with little normalized T-cell clonal expansion.

Per germline, CDR1 MNHEY and CDR2 SMNVEV (reference sequence). Trimming left V 8 bases short and J 10 bases short, with 15 bases between. The length of the CDR3 is 12 residues. The table came from immunoSEQ multiplex PCR; TCRdb's copy has only in-frame clones and leaves some out. There are just under 75,000 clones in the sample; approximately 90% occur only once, and 0.44% lies in the top ten. The sequence was collected from an adult with an advanced solid tumor such as melanoma, head and neck, liver or kidney cancer. The rearrangement joins TRBV27 to TRBJ2-1, with D uncertain. The sequenced sample was CD4+ or CD8+ T cells sorted from blood, obtained in a trial of the OX40 agonist ivuxolimab. In DNA, the CDR3 is TGTGCCAGCCCCTTCTGGGATCAGGAGCAGTTCTTC. Its protein is CASPFWDQEQFF.